The rows below give T cell receptor beta chains drawn from one sample of a study of T-cell reconstitution after alpha-beta-depleted transplantation in children. TCRdb re-derived calls from the PCR reads in MiXCR, one entry per CDR3 protein. The sample lists 70,000 or so distinct CDR3 sequences; approximately 10% were seen once. Sequencing used PBMCs, obtained before TCRalphabeta/CD19-depleted stem cell transplant. The receptor set was obtained from a boy younger than 18 with acute myeloid leukemia, due to receive a stem cell transplant. Each CDR3 is given with its conserved first and last residue.

v_call: TRBV7-3
j_call: TRBJ2-1
cdr3_aa: CASSLRVKGEQFF

v_call: TRBV12-3/TRBV12-4
j_call: TRBJ1-2
cdr3_aa: CASSQTPNYGYTF

v_call: TRBV6-2/TRBV6-3
j_call: TRBJ2-3
cdr3_aa: CASRLGWGTAGGSFVSTDTQYF

v_call: TRBV5-5
j_call: TRBJ1-6
cdr3_aa: CASSWGIWDWGLHF

v_call: TRBV5-1
j_call: TRBJ1-2
cdr3_aa: CASSLEPGLSVYGYTF

v_call: TRBV11-3
j_call: TRBJ2-1
cdr3_aa: CASSPPGQGYNEQFF

v_call: TRBV12-3/TRBV12-4
j_call: TRBJ2-1
cdr3_aa: CASSSPPVPLSGSSYNEQFF

v_call: TRBV5-1
j_call: TRBJ1-5
cdr3_aa: CASSLGGEGQPQHF

v_call: TRBV7-8
j_call: TRBJ2-2
cdr3_aa: CASSLYPTGELFF

v_call: TRBV7-9
j_call: TRBJ2-3
cdr3_aa: CASSPPTSGPTDTQYF

v_call: TRBV20-1
j_call: TRBJ1-1
cdr3_aa: CSARILGNTEAFF

v_call: TRBV7-9
j_call: TRBJ1-1
cdr3_aa: CASSPIGSPEAFF

v_call: TRBV24-1
j_call: TRBJ2-1
cdr3_aa: CATSDLQSGRAPEQFF

v_call: TRBV4-1
j_call: TRBJ2-7
cdr3_aa: CASSQDPTSGWLSYEQYF

v_call: TRBV7-9
j_call: TRBJ2-1
cdr3_aa: CASSLRTGYDEQFF